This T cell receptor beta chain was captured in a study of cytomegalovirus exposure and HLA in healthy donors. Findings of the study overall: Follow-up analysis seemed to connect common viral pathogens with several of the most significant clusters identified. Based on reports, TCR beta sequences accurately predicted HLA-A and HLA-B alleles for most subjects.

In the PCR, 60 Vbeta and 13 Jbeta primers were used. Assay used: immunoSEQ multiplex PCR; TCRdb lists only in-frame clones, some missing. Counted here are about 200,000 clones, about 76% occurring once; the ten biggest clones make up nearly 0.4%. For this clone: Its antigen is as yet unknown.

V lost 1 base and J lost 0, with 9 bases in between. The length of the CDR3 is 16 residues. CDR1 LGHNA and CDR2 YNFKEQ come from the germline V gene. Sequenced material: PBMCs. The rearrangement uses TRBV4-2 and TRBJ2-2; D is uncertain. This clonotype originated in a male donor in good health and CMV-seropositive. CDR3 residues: CASSQVGPTNTGELFF. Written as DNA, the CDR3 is TGTGCCAGCAGCCAAGTTGGCCCCACGAACACCGGGGAGCTGTTTTTT.